These T cell receptor beta chains were read from a single sample in a study of CD8 T cells in Susac syndrome. TCRdb re-derived calls from the immunoSEQ multiplex PCR reads in MiXCR, one entry per CDR3 protein. This table has 200,000 to 250,000 distinct CDR3 sequences, 93% appearing once. Sequencing was done on a sample of CD4+ T cells from PBMCs. The receptors derive from a human donor with multiple sclerosis. Both conserved end residues are part of each CDR3. Each record gives: D gene, clone size, J gene, V gene, CDR3 protein, CDR3 DNA. The D gene is left open where the match is weak. Expanded clones are given a class, and other clones once, few, many or no size at all.

NA | NA | TRBJ2-5 | TRBV2 | CASTGAQETQYF | TGTGCCAGCACCGGGGCCCAAGAGACCCAGTACTTC
NA | few | TRBJ2-1 | TRBV3-1 | CASSQDPGDEQFF | TGTGCCAGCAGCCAAGACCCCGGGGATGAGCAGTTCTTC
NA | NA | TRBJ2-7 | TRBV20-1 | CSANSGYEQYF | TGCAGTGCAAACAGCGGCTACGAGCAGTACTTC
NA | NA | TRBJ2-4 | TRBV18 | CASSPQSGTIQYF | TGTGCCAGCTCACCACAATCAGGGACCATTCAGTACTTC
NA | NA | TRBJ1-5 | TRBV19 | CAMSLYQPQHF | TGTGCCATGTCGCTTTATCAGCCCCAGCATTTT
NA | NA | TRBJ2-3 | TRBV5-1 | CASTTRWGRPTDTQYF | TGCGCCAGCACCACCCGTTGGGGGAGACCCACAGATACGCAGTATTTT
TRBD2 | NA | TRBJ2-5 | TRBV27 | CASSSMTSGKIETQYF | TGTGCCAGCAGTTCCATGACTAGCGGGAAGATAGAGACCCAGTACTTC
NA | NA | TRBJ2-3 | TRBV29-1 | CSVDYPAWDTDTQYF | TGCAGCGTTGATTATCCGGCGTGGGACACAGATACGCAGTATTTT
NA | NA | TRBJ1-1 | TRBV30 | CAWSVSPNTEAFF | TGTGCCTGGAGTGTCTCGCCGAACACTGAAGCTTTCTTT
TRBD1 | NA | TRBJ2-3 | TRBV29-1 | CSARGGTGGRGTDTQYF | TGCAGCGCCCGTGGGGGGACAGGGGGCCGGGGCACAGATACGCAGTATTTT
NA | NA | TRBJ2-3 | TRBV24-1 | CATSDSVDTQYF | TGTGCCACCAGTGACTCAGTGGATACGCAGTATTTT
NA | NA | TRBJ1-2 | TRBV9 | CASSVDWGRTNYGYTF | TGTGCCAGCAGCGTAGACTGGGGGAGAACTAACTATGGCTACACCTTC
NA | NA | TRBJ1-3 | TRBV7-2 | CASSLHSGNTIYF | TGTGCCAGCAGCCTCCATTCTGGAAACACCATATATTTT
NA | NA | TRBJ2-5 | TRBV3-1 | CASSARSLGVVETQYF | TGTGCCAGCAGCGCTAGGTCGTTGGGGGTTGTAGAGACCCAGTACTTC
NA | once | TRBJ1-1 | TRBV7-9 | CASSLGRGFEAFF | TGTGCCAGCAGCTTAGGGCGGGGGTTTGAAGCTTTCTTT
NA | NA | TRBJ1-2 | TRBV12-3/TRBV12-4 | CASSQGYGYTF | TGTGCCAGCAGCCAGGGATATGGCTACACCTTC
TRBD1 | NA | TRBJ1-2 | TRBV6-5 | CASSWTGLPSYGYTF | TGTGCCAGCAGTTGGACAGGACTACCCTCCTACGGCTACACCTTC
TRBD2 | NA | TRBJ2-2 | TRBV29-1 | CSVGTSGRSGELFF | TGCAGCGTCGGGACTAGCGGGAGATCCGGGGAGCTGTTTTTT
NA | NA | TRBJ1-2 | TRBV7-6 | CASSSSLYDGYTF | TGTGCCAGCAGCTCCAGCCTATATGATGGCTACACCTTC
NA | once | TRBJ2-3 | TRBV20-1 | CSAFQRASMNTQYF | TGCAGTGCTTTTCAGCGGGCTTCTATGAATACGCAGTATTTT
NA | once | TRBJ2-1 | TRBV27 | CASRGLGNNEQFF | TGTGCCAGTCGAGGGTTGGGAAACAATGAGCAGTTCTTC
NA | NA | TRBJ2-5 | TRBV3-1 | CASSGYRSPWAETQYF | TGTGCCAGCAGCGGATACAGATCCCCTTGGGCAGAGACCCAGTACTTC
TRBD1 | NA | TRBJ1-3 | TRBV28 | CASSTRQGDSGNTIYF | TGTGCCAGCAGTACGCGACAGGGGGACTCTGGAAACACCATATATTTT
TRBD1 | NA | TRBJ1-2 | TRBV25-1 | CASSVAQGDLGYTF | TGTGCCAGCAGTGTGGCCCAGGGGGATTTGGGCTACACCTTC
NA | NA | TRBJ1-3 | TRBV10-3 | CAIRTLGNTIYF | TGTGCCATCAGGACCTTGGGTAACACCATATATTTT
NA | once | TRBJ1-6 | TRBV4-2 | CASSQVRELNSPLHF | TGTGCCAGCAGCCAAGTTCGGGAGCTTAATTCACCCCTCCACTTT
NA | NA | TRBJ2-7 | TRBV28 | CASSSTNVGVSYEQYF | TGTGCCAGCAGTTCCACGAACGTAGGAGTCTCCTACGAGCAGTACTTC
NA | NA | TRBJ1-2 | TRBV15 | CATSRDVGAEGYTF | TGTGCCACCAGCAGAGATGTGGGGGCGGAGGGCTACACCTTC
NA | NA | TRBJ2-5 | TRBV20-1 | CSARVPRQETQYF | TGCAGTGCTAGAGTACCGAGACAAGAGACCCAGTACTTC
NA | NA | TRBJ2-3 | TRBV9 | CASSVSPGTDTQYF | TGCGCCAGCAGCGTAAGTCCAGGCACGGATACGCAGTATTTT
TRBD1 | NA | TRBJ1-3 | TRBV4-1 | CASSQVQKGAAGNTIYF | TGCGCCAGCAGCCAAGTTCAGAAGGGGGCGGCTGGAAACACCATATATTTT
NA | NA | TRBJ2-5 | TRBV6-4 | CASSDIFPPETQYF | TGTGCCAGCAGTGACATCTTTCCGCCGGAGACCCAGTACTTC
TRBD1 | NA | TRBJ2-2 | TRBV2 | CASSEAGTGTGELFF | TGTGCCAGCAGTGAAGCCGGGACAGGGACCGGGGAGCTGTTTTTT
NA | NA | TRBJ1-1 | TRBV6-2/TRBV6-3 | CASSRVGPEAFF | TGTGCCAGCAGTCGTGTAGGTCCTGAAGCTTTCTTT
TRBD2 | NA | TRBJ2-4 | TRBV4-1 | CASSQDRLAGENIQYF | TGCGCCAGCAGCCAAGATCGACTAGCGGGAGAAAACATTCAGTACTTC
TRBD2 | NA | TRBJ2-7 | TRBV11-2 | CASSQRLAGEGEQYF | TGTGCCAGCAGCCAACGACTAGCGGGGGAGGGCGAGCAGTACTTC
TRBD2 | NA | TRBJ2-1 | TRBV7-7 | CASSLAGGPFSEQFF | TGTGCTAGCAGCTTAGCGGGAGGGCCCTTTAGTGAGCAGTTCTTC
TRBD2 | NA | TRBJ2-7 | TRBV20-1 | CSASTHGGESSYEQYF | TGCAGTGCGTCGACCCACGGGGGGGAGAGCTCCTACGAGCAGTACTTC
NA | NA | TRBJ1-4 | TRBV6-6 | CASSYGSVGNEKLFF | TGTGCCAGCAGTTACGGGTCGGTGGGCAATGAAAAACTGTTTTTT
TRBD1 | NA | TRBJ2-2 | TRBV5-1 | CASSPGEGADTGELFF | TGCGCCAGCAGCCCCGGCGAGGGGGCGGACACCGGGGAGCTGTTTTTT
NA | NA | TRBJ1-5 | TRBV20-1 | CSAQPYNQPQHF | TGCAGTGCCCAGCCCTACAATCAGCCCCAGCATTTT
NA | NA | TRBJ1-4 | TRBV19 | CASSINRDEEKLFF | TGTGCCAGTAGTATTAACAGGGACGAGGAAAAACTGTTTTTT
NA | NA | TRBJ2-3 | TRBV20-1 | CSAEGRITDTQYF | TGCAGTGCTGAGGGGCGGATTACAGATACGCAGTATTTT
NA | few | TRBJ2-7 | TRBV11-2 | CASSFGWELSEQYF | TGTGCCAGCAGCTTTGGTTGGGAACTAAGCGAGCAGTACTTC
NA | NA | TRBJ1-4 | TRBV15 | CATASRGTSNEKLFF | TGTGCCACAGCCTCCAGGGGCACTTCTAATGAAAAACTGTTTTTT
TRBD1 | NA | TRBJ1-1 | TRBV29-1 | CSVPPRDRNTEAFF | TGCAGCGTTCCGCCCCGGGACAGGAACACTGAAGCTTTCTTT